This T cell receptor beta chain originates from a study of cytomegalovirus exposure and HLA in healthy donors. About this clone itself: Antigen specificity is unknown.

Data came from immunoSEQ multiplex PCR; TCRdb stores just in-frame clones and leaves some out. This table holds 110,000 or so clones, more than 75% found once. Germline values: CDR1 LNHDA, CDR2 SQIVND (reference sequence). V shed 3 bases and J 8 bases; nucleotides not matched to a gene: 18. The CDR3 loop spans 18 amino acids. Study conclusions and caveats: Rarity characterized most TCR sequences, yet some public TCRs appeared in many donors. According to a subsequent analysis, TCR clusters from the first cohort were inclined to appear together in the 110 or so validation repertoires. It was 164 TCR beta chains that were listed as cytomegalovirus-associated.

The chain recombines TRBV19 with TRBJ1-2; TRBD1 matches 10 bases. Sequenced input: PBMCs. The clonotype was recovered from a woman under 40 in good health and CMV-seronegative. As DNA, the CDR3 is TGTGCCAGTAGTATTAATACAGCCCCCGGGACAGGGGCGGGAGGCTACACCTTC. Translation gives CASSINTAPGTGAGGYTF. Full variable domain (missing parts from reference TRBV19 and TRBJ1-2): DGGITQSPKYLFRKEGQNVTLSCEQNLNHDAMYWYRQDPGQGLRLIYYSQIVNDFQKGDIAEGYSVSREKKESFPLTVTSAQKNPTAFYLCASSINTAPGTGAGGYTFGSGTRLTVV.